This is a list of T cell receptor beta chains from one sample in a study of a mutant IDH1 vaccine in newly diagnosed glioma. Sequenced by immunoSEQ multiplex PCR; TCRdb stores in-frame clones only, minus some. This sample has about 51,000 clones, with approximately 80% found just once. This sample comprised PBMCs, obtained from a glioma patient treated with radiotherapy, temozolomide or both. All receptors derive from a woman in her forties with glioma. The CDR3 runs from the conserved cysteine through the conserved F or W. Fields, in order: V gene, D gene, clone size, J gene, CDR3 protein, CDR3 DNA. A D gene is named only where the DNA matches it firmly. Where a row states a size, it is once, few, many or the class of an expanded clone; other rows omit it.

>TRBV7-6|TRBD1|.|TRBJ1-4
CASSPIQGPSEKLFF
TGTGCCAGCAGCCCGATACAGGGGCCAAGCGAAAAACTGTTTTTT
>TRBV18|TRBD1|.|TRBJ1-2
CASSAGQGNYGYTF
TGTGCCAGCTCGGCGGGACAGGGTAACTATGGCTACACCTTC
>TRBV5-1|TRBD1|once|TRBJ2-5
CASRGKRDRQETQYF
TGCGCCAGCAGGGGGAAACGGGACAGACAAGAGACCCAGTACTTC
>TRBV6-4|.|.|TRBJ1-4
CASIVDEKLFF
TGTGCCAGCATCGTCGATGAAAAACTGTTTTTT
>TRBV2|TRBD1|.|TRBJ1-2
CASGVTGKDGYTF
TGTGCCAGCGGGGTGACAGGGAAGGATGGCTACACCTTC
>TRBV4-3|.|.|TRBJ1-5
CASSQGGDQPQHF
TGCGCCAGCAGCCAAGGAGGGGATCAGCCCCAGCATTTT
>TRBV7-9|.|.|TRBJ2-5
CASSQGAGGQETQYF
TGTGCCAGCAGCCAGGGGGCGGGGGGGCAAGAGACCCAGTACTTC
>TRBV19|TRBD1|.|TRBJ1-5
CASRPTGSGGYSNQPQHF
TGTGCCAGTAGGCCGACAGGGTCTGGCGGATATAGCAATCAGCCCCAGCATTTT
>TRBV7-9|TRBD2|.|TRBJ2-1
CASSSGLQASYNEQFF
TGTGCCAGCAGCTCGGGACTACAGGCATCCTACAATGAGCAGTTCTTC
>TRBV27|.|.|TRBJ2-3
CASSLQGRAWDTQYF
TGTGCCAGCAGTTTACAGGGCAGGGCTTGGGATACGCAGTATTTT
>TRBV7-2|TRBD1|.|TRBJ1-6
CASSPGTGLINSPLHF
TGTGCCAGCAGCCCCGGGACAGGGCTAATTAATTCACCCCTCCACTTT
>TRBV7-2|.|.|TRBJ1-2
CASSLVGRGGYTF
TGTGCCAGCAGCTTAGTAGGCAGAGGAGGCTACACCTTC
>TRBV29-1|TRBD1|.|TRBJ1-1
CSVDGTGNTEAFF
TGCAGCGTAGACGGGACAGGGAACACTGAAGCTTTCTTT
>TRBV30|TRBD1|.|TRBJ1-2
CAWGRDRGHGYTF
TGTGCCTGGGGCCGGGACAGGGGACATGGCTACACCTTC
>TRBV4-3|.|.|TRBJ1-5
CASSQETSGYQPQHF
TGCGCCAGCAGCCAAGAAACGTCCGGGTATCAGCCCCAGCATTTT
>TRBV7-7|TRBD1|.|TRBJ2-2
CASSPGTGGAGELFF
TGTGCTAGCAGCCCCGGGACAGGGGGTGCCGGGGAGCTGTTTTTT
>TRBV2|TRBD2|.|TRBJ2-5
CASQTGGGQETQYF
TGTGCCAGCCAGACTGGCGGGGGCCAAGAGACCCAGTACTTC
>TRBV10-3|.|.|TRBJ1-1
CAILQNTEAFF
TGTGCCATCTTACAGAACACTGAAGCTTTCTTT
>TRBV28|.|.|TRBJ1-5
CASRIDGSNQPQHF
TGTGCCAGCCGGATTGACGGGAGCAATCAGCCCCAGCATTTT
>TRBV5-4|.|.|TRBJ2-2
CASSLRGRGTGELFF
TGTGCCAGCAGCTTGCGGGGGCGCGGCACCGGGGAGCTGTTTTTT
>TRBV5-1|.|.|TRBJ1-1
CASSLATGTEAFF
TGCGCCAGCAGCTTGGCGACAGGTACTGAAGCTTTCTTT
>TRBV27|.|.|TRBJ1-4
CASSLGGRHNEKLFF
TGTGCCAGCAGTTTGGGGGGGCGGCATAATGAAAAACTGTTTTTT
>TRBV6-1|TRBD2|.|TRBJ2-3
CASSGQRGRTDTQYF
TGTGCCAGCAGTGGCCAGCGGGGGCGCACAGATACGCAGTATTTT
>TRBV2|.|.|TRBJ1-6
CASQNPGSGPLHF
TGTGCCAGCCAGAACCCCGGGTCGGGCCCCCTCCACTTT
>TRBV7-2|.|.|TRBJ1-6
CASSLGGRGSPLHF
TGTGCCAGCAGCTTAGGGGGGCGCGGTTCACCCCTCCACTTT
>TRBV6-6|.|few|TRBJ1-1
CASSRQQGRTGSEAFF
TGTGCCAGCAGTCGACAACAGGGCAGAACGGGCTCTGAAGCTTTCTTT
>TRBV18|.|.|TRBJ1-4
CASSPELGTNEKLFF
TGTGCCAGCTCACCAGAGCTAGGTACTAATGAAAAACTGTTTTTT
>TRBV15|.|.|TRBJ1-2
CATSSPGRAGSGYGYTF
TGTGCCACCAGCAGCCCCGGGCGGGCAGGGAGTGGCTATGGCTACACCTTC
>TRBV6-5|TRBD1|.|TRBJ2-7
CASSYRTGGPLYEQYF
TGTGCCAGCAGTTACCGTACAGGGGGTCCCCTCTACGAGCAGTACTTC
>TRBV6-6|.|.|TRBJ1-6
CASTRPASHNSPLHF
TGTGCCAGCACCCGTCCGGCCTCTCACAATTCACCCCTCCACTTT
>TRBV9|TRBD2|once|TRBJ2-3
CASSVGDGGTTDTQYF
TGTGCCAGCAGCGTAGGTGACGGGGGGACTACAGATACGCAGTATTTT
>TRBV7-2|TRBD2|.|TRBJ2-3
CASSFQRGGADTQYF
TGTGCCAGCAGCTTCCAGCGGGGGGGGGCAGATACGCAGTATTTT
>TRBV5-1|TRBD1|.|TRBJ2-2
CASSLAHTGVSGELFF
TGCGCCAGCAGCTTGGCCCATACAGGGGTGTCCGGGGAGCTGTTTTTT